Listed below are T cell receptor beta chains from one sample, sequenced in a study of patients and donors after allogeneic stem cell transplantation. TCRdb recomputed calls from the RT-PCR reads with MiXCR, one row per CDR3 protein. The data hold about 150,000 distinct CDR3 sequences, with about two fifths observed a single time. Sequencing was carried out using blood, either unsorted or a sorted T cell fraction (not recorded which). Receptor source: a human donor who was either an allogeneic HSCT recipient or a stem cell or donor lymphocyte infusion donor (not recorded which). It is not recorded whose cells these are; they may come from a transplant donor. Both conserved end residues are trimmed from each CDR3. Each record gives: D gene, clone size, V gene, CDR3 protein. D genes are given only for firm matches. Rows give clone size only sometimes, using once, few, many, or a class for an expanded clone.

D gene: -; clone size: -; V gene: TRBV4-2; CDR3 protein: ASSQGGVASNEKLF
D gene: -; clone size: -; V gene: TRBV27; CDR3 protein: ASSFLAQETQY
D gene: -; clone size: -; V gene: TRBV20-1; CDR3 protein: SAAGYSNQPQH
D gene: -; clone size: once; V gene: TRBV12-3/TRBV12-4; CDR3 protein: ASSHSGETQY
D gene: TRBD1; clone size: many; V gene: TRBV20-1; CDR3 protein: SAYRGMNTEAF
D gene: -; clone size: -; V gene: TRBV5-8; CDR3 protein: ASTHSWTLNTEAF
D gene: -; clone size: -; V gene: TRBV11-2; CDR3 protein: ASSLGVKQETQY
D gene: -; clone size: once; V gene: TRBV5-1; CDR3 protein: ASSLVDEPGNTIY
D gene: -; clone size: -; V gene: TRBV12-3/TRBV12-4; CDR3 protein: ASSLVWDGELF
D gene: -; clone size: few; V gene: TRBV12-3/TRBV12-4; CDR3 protein: ASSFGVDTEAF
D gene: -; clone size: -; V gene: TRBV12-3/TRBV12-4; CDR3 protein: ASSLASVGGTGAF
D gene: TRBD2; clone size: -; V gene: TRBV9; CDR3 protein: ASSAPSGGARNEQF
D gene: -; clone size: -; V gene: TRBV5-1; CDR3 protein: ASSLKGREAEAF
D gene: -; clone size: -; V gene: TRBV5-1; CDR3 protein: ASSLTEGVAEAF
D gene: TRBD1; clone size: -; V gene: TRBV11-2; CDR3 protein: ASSLGTGLTEAF
D gene: -; clone size: -; V gene: TRBV20-1; CDR3 protein: SAPDYRANVLT
D gene: -; clone size: -; V gene: TRBV20-1; CDR3 protein: SARVPQDEKLF
D gene: -; clone size: -; V gene: TRBV7-2; CDR3 protein: ASSPRQESNQPQH
D gene: TRBD2; clone size: -; V gene: TRBV6-2/TRBV6-3; CDR3 protein: ASSSGLAGGPYGEQF
D gene: -; clone size: -; V gene: TRBV12-3/TRBV12-4; CDR3 protein: ASGLGGRNSPLH
D gene: -; clone size: few; V gene: TRBV9; CDR3 protein: ASSAGGGFGNQPQH
D gene: -; clone size: -; V gene: TRBV28; CDR3 protein: ASSLGPSQPQH
D gene: -; clone size: once; V gene: TRBV20-1; CDR3 protein: SAPGPRRTTDTQY
D gene: -; clone size: few; V gene: TRBV9; CDR3 protein: ASSGTENTEAF
D gene: -; clone size: few; V gene: TRBV11-2; CDR3 protein: ASSVHAPHNSPLH
D gene: -; clone size: -; V gene: TRBV29-1; CDR3 protein: SVEIDEKLF
D gene: -; clone size: -; V gene: TRBV28; CDR3 protein: ASSSARVPINQPQH
D gene: -; clone size: few; V gene: TRBV5-5; CDR3 protein: ASSTSGGNSNQPQH